This TCR beta chain was recovered during a study of cytomegalovirus exposure and HLA in healthy donors. Study-wide results and limits: An analysis was carried out at a later point. It showed that HLA-associated TCR beta chains were more clonally expanded than equally common non-associated chains.

This clone has more than one count but fewer than ten. Its antigen is not known. The CDR3 is 14 amino acids. Looked up from germline, CDR1 is SQVTM and CDR2 is ANQGSEA. V lost 5 bases to trimming and J lost 0 bases, with 11 bases between them. 60 Vbeta and 13 Jbeta primers were used in PCR. Sequenced by immunoSEQ multiplex PCR; TCRdb stores in-frame clones only, minus some. The sample has 75,000 to 90,000 clones; around 10% are singletons. Sequenced input: PBMCs. V usage is TRBV29-1 and J usage is TRBJ1-3; D may be TRBD1 (5 bases). The sequence came from a man in his 60s in good health and CMV-seropositive. The CDR3 loop is CSVSDRPSGNTIYF. The CDR3 DNA sequence: TGCAGCGTTTCCGACAGACCCTCTGGAAACACCATATATTTT.